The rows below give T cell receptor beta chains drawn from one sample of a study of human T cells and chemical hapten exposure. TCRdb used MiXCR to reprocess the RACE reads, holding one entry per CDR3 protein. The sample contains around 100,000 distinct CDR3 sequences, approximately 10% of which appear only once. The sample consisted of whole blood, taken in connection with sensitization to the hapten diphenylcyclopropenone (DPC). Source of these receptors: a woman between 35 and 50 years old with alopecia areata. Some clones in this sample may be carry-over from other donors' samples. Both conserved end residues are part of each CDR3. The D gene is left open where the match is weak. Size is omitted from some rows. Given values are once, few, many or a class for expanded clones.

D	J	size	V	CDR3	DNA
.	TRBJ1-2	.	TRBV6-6	CASERRGRLSNYGYTF	TGTGCCAGCGAACGAAGGGGACGGCTATCTAACTATGGCTACACCTTC
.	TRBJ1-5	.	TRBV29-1	CSVSRGSNQPQHF	TGCAGCGTCTCAAGGGGTAGCAATCAGCCCCAGCATTTT
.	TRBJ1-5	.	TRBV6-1	CATRQGINGNQPQHF	TGTGCCACAAGGCAGGGTATTAATGGCAATCAGCCCCAGCATTTT
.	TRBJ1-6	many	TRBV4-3	CASSQDRGRFSPLHF	TGCGCCAGCAGCCAAGATCGGGGTCGATTTTCACCCCTCCACTTT
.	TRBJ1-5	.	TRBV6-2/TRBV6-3	CASSYVRRDRYSNQPQHF	TGTGCCAGCAGTTACGTCAGGAGGGATCGCTATAGCAATCAGCCCCAGCATTTT
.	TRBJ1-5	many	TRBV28	CASRETGSNQPQHF	TGTGCCAGCAGGGAGACTGGGAGCAATCAGCCCCAGCATTTT
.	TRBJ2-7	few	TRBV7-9	CASSHTRGEQYF	TGTGCCAGCAGCCATACACGGGGCGAGCAGTACTTC
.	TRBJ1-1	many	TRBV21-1	CASSKRQNTEAFF	TGTGCCAGCAGCAAAAGGCAGAACACTGAAGCTTTCTTT
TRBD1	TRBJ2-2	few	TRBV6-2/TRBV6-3	CASSYGGGGQGTTGELFF	TGTGCCAGCAGTTACGGTGGAGGGGGACAGGGGACCACCGGGGAGCTGTTTTTT
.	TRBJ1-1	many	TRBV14	CASSPNILPNTEAFF	TGTGCCAGCAGCCCTAATATTCTACCGAACACTGAAGCTTTCTTT
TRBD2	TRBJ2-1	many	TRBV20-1	CSSTSGSGNEQFF	TGCAGTTCGACTAGCGGGAGTGGGAATGAGCAGTTCTTC
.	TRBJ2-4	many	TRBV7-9	CASSLDPLSHIAKNIQYF	TGTGCCAGCAGCTTAGACCCGCTCTCCCATATAGCCAAAAACATTCAGTACTTC
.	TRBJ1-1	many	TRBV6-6	CASSPSGANTEAFF	TGTGCCAGCAGTCCCAGTGGAGCGAACACTGAAGCTTTCTTT
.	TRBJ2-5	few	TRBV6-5	CASSPGPSGTQYF	TGTGCCAGCAGTCCCGGACCGTCCGGAACCCAGTACTTC
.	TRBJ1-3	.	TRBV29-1	CSVSAGNTIYF	TGCAGCGTATCAGCCGGAAACACCATATATTTT
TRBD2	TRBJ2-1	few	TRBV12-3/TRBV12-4	CASSLRRGGLSYNEQFF	TGTGCCAGCAGTTTGAGGCGGGGGGGCCTATCCTACAATGAGCAGTTCTTC
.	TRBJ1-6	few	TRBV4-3	CASSQELNINSPLHF	TGCGCCAGCAGCCAAGAGTTGAATATAAATTCACCCCTCCACTTT
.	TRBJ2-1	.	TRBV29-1	CSVGLVINEQFF	TGCAGCGTTGGTCTAGTTATTAATGAGCAGTTCTTC
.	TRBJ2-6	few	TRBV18	CASSPTEAVLTF	TGTGCCAGCTCCCCGACAGAGGCCGTCCTGACTTTC
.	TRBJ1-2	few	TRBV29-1	CSVEDRRGNGYTF	TGCAGCGTTGAAGACAGGAGAGGGAATGGCTACACCTTC
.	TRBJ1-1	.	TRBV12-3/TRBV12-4	CASSFRTPNTEAFF	TGTGCCAGCAGTTTCCGGACACCGAACACTGAAGCTTTCTTT
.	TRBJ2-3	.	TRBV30	CAWRTGTAISTDTQYF	TGTGCCTGGAGGACCGGGACGGCAATTAGCACAGATACGCAGTATTTT
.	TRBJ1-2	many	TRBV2	CASSDHRDYGYTF	TGTGCCAGCAGTGATCACAGAGACTATGGCTACACCTTC
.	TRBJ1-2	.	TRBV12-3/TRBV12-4	CASTYGGGGYGYTF	TGTGCCAGCACCTATGGGGGAGGGGGCTATGGCTACACCTTC
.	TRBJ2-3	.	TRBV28	CASTLLGAPTDTQYF	TGTGCCAGCACCCTTTTGGGGGCCCCCACAGATACGCAGTATTTT